The clone carrying this T cell receptor (beta chain) was seen more than once but under ten times. The antigen is unknown. This sample was included in a study of identical twins. Regarding the study as a whole: The study found that models underestimated out-of-frame TCR alpha sharing in monozygotic twins.

The CDR3 spans 12 residues. Trimming cost V 4 bases and J 6 bases, with 9 bases left between them. Unique molecular identifiers were present on cDNA, and template switching added a universal primer site. Using its own MiXCR run on the 5' RACE reads, TCRdb lists one record per CDR3 protein. The profile covers under 300,000 distinct CDR3 sequences, with roughly an eighth appearing a single time and 8.8% taken by the ten largest. Sequences were obtained from memory (CD45RO+) T cells sorted from blood. The sequence was obtained from a woman between 18 and 29 years old in good health. The chain joins TRBV12-3 or TRBV12-4 to TRBJ1-1, with no clear D. CDR3 sequence reads: CASSYRTAEAFF. For the CDR3, the DNA is TGTGCCAGCAGTTATCGAACAGCTGAAGCTTTCTTT.